This T cell receptor beta chain was identified in a study of radiation and T cells in renal cell carcinoma. Study-level results: Top tumor clonotypes rose in blood 2 weeks post-radiation, then contracted.

Time point specified: baseline pretreatment blood. This sample's treatment: 15 Gy SBRT to primary tumor, nephrectomy 4 weeks later. Note on this clone: The antigen remains undetermined.

Sequencing was performed with immunoSEQ multiplex PCR; in TCRdb, only in-frame clones are kept and a portion is missing. Among some 150,000 clones, approximately 87% were seen once, and the ten largest hold approximately 22%. The material was blood, obtained from a patient whose treatment included radiotherapy and nephrectomy. The TCR originated in a woman aged 45-59 years with renal cell carcinoma.

CDR3 in DNA: TGCGCCAGCAGCCCAAATCAGGGTGAGGGCTATGGCTACACCTTC. This gives the protein CASSPNQGEGYGYTF. The chain couples TRBV4-3 to TRBJ1-2; tentative D call: TRBD1 (5 bases). The germline V gene has CDR1 LGHNA and CDR2 YSLEER. V gave up 4 bases and J gave up 4 bases, with 16 bases separating them. The CDR3 sequence is 15 residues long.